These T cell receptor beta chains were read from a single sample in a study of CD8 T cells in Susac syndrome. From the immunoSEQ multiplex PCR reads, TCRdb called clonotypes with MiXCR, one entry per CDR3 protein. The repertoire includes roughly 190,000 distinct CDR3 sequences, under 95% of them detected once, and 0.095% to 0.12% sits in the top ten. The sequencing sample was made of CD4+ T cells from PBMCs. These receptor sequences come from a human donor in good health. Each CDR3 is given with its conserved first and last residue. The size entry is marked missing in some rows and otherwise reads once, few, many or a size class.

clone_size v_call cdr3_aa
. TRBV12-3/TRBV12-4 CASTNRETQYF
few TRBV6-5 CASSYTNLGGELFF
once TRBV14 CASSQVRRGKTGELFF
. TRBV6-1 CASRRQGSAGNQPQHF
once TRBV4-2 CASSPGLPGETQYF
. TRBV28 CASRTEIYGYTF
. TRBV12-3/TRBV12-4 CASSLFYGYTF
. TRBV20-1 CSARPRQGYNSPLHF
. TRBV19 CATSRLGNQPQHF
. TRBV20-1 CSARRAGSPLHF
. TRBV28 CASSSPTDWTYGYTF
few TRBV28 CASSPGHYGYTF
once TRBV7-2 CASSFTGYEQYF
. TRBV3-1 CASSRRYGTSSTDTQYF
. TRBV6-5 CASSYGGRNTEAFF
. TRBV9 CASSVSASPLGYEQYF
. TRBV29-1 CSVGSDRGSTF
. TRBV7-3 CASSLRGTAEAFF
. TRBV12-3/TRBV12-4 CASSQGDGGKGDEQFF
. TRBV6-6 CASSGGYQETQYF
. TRBV27 CASSLSNPAISPLHF
. TRBV9 CASSVDPYNQPQHF
once TRBV7-9 CASSPVVDHTEAFF
. TRBV7-8 CASSLAAQGVFGYTF
. TRBV2 CASSDRGTGNTIYF
. TRBV7-2 CASSLARRQGEQFF